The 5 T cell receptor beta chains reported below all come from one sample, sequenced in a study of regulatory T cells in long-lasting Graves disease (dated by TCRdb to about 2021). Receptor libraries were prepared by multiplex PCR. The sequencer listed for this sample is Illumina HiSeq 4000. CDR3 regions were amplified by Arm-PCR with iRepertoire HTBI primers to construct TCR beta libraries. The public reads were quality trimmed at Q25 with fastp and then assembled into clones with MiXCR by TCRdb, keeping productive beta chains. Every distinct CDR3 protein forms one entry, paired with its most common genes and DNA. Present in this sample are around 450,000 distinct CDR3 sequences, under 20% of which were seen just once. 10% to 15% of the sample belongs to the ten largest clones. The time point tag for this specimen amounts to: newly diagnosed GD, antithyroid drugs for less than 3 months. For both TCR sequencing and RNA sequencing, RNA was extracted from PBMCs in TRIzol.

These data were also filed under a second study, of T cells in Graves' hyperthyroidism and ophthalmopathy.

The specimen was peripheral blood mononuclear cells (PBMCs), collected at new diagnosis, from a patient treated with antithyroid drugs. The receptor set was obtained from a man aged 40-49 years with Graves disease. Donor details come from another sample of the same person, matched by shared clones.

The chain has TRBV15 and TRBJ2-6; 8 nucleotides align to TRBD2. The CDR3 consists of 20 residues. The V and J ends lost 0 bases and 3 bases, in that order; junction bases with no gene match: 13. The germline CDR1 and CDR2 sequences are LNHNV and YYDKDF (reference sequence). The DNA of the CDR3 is TGTGCCACCAGCAGAGATCGAATCCAGCGGGAGTGGAGTGGGGCCAACGTCCTGACTTTC. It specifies CATSRDRIQREWSGANVLTF.

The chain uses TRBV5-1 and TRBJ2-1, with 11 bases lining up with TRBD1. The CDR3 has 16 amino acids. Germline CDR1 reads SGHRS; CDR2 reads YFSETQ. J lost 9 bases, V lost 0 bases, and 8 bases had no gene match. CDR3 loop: CASSLGRTGGSGEQFF. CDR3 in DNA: TGCGCCAGCAGCTTGGGAAGGACAGGGGGCTCGGGTGAGCAGTTCTTC.

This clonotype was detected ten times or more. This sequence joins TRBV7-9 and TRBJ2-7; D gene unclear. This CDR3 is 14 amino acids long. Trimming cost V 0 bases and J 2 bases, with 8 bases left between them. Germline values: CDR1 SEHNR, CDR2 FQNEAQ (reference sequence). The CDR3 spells CASSLAAAPYEQYF. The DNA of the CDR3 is TGTGCCAGCAGCTTAGCGGCGGCCCCCTACGAGCAGTACTTC.

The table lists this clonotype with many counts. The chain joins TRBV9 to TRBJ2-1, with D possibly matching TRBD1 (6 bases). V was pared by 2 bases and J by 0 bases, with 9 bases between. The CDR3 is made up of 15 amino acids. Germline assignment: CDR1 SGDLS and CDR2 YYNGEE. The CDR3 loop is CASSVGTRSYNEQFF. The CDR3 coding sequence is TGTGCCAGCAGCGTGGGGACACGCTCCTACAATGAGCAGTTCTTC.

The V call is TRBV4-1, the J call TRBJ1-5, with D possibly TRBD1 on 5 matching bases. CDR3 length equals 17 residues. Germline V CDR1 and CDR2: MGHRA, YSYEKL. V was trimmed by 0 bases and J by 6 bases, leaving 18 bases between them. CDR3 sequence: CASSQDPQGNDGQPQHF. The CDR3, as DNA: TGCGCCAGCAGCCAAGACCCCCAGGGAAATGACGGTCAGCCCCAGCATTTT.